A single sample gave rise to the 13 T cell receptor beta chains below, sequenced in a study of CXCR3-negative and CXCR3-positive naive CD8 T cells. Their recognized antigens are unknown. Points from the study as a whole: CXCR3-expressing naive cells carried TRB CDR3s more hydrophobic than those of CXCR3-negative naive cells.

TRB cDNA libraries were made by UMI-labeled 5' RACE. TCRdb reprocessed the 5' RACE reads and stores each CDR3 protein as one record, lacking DNA. The sample table sets out 55,000 to 70,000 distinct CDR3 sequences. The material sequenced was naive CXCR3+ CD8+ T cells from blood. As for subset: CD45RO-CCR7+CD27+CD95- naive CD8+ T cells expressing CXCR3 (TNR3+). These receptors all stem from a human donor in good health. Some clones in this sample may be carry-over from other donors' samples.

This rearrangement joins TRBV6-6 to TRBJ1-1; TCRdb's D gene call, TRBD1, goes unchecked for lack of DNA. Germline loops: CDR1 MNHNY, CDR2 SVGAGI (reference sequence). The CDR3 contains 15 residues. CDR3 sequence reads: CAGSWTGFPPTEAFF.

The CDR3 reads CASRPASSGANVLTF. The chain uses TRBV7-2 and TRBJ2-6. The CDR3 has 15 residues. Germline loops: CDR1 SGHTA, CDR2 FQGNSA.

This chain uses TRBV7-2 with TRBJ2-1. In germline, CDR1 is SGHTA, CDR2 FQGNSA. The CDR3 runs 14 residues. CDR3 residues: CASSYGGDYNEQFF.

V and J are TRBV7-9 and TRBJ2-4. Germline V CDR1 and CDR2: SEHNR, FQNEAQ (reference sequence). This CDR3 has 14 amino acids. The CDR3 reads CASSPVLAKNIQYF.

This chain uses TRBV18 with TRBJ1-2. This CDR3 is built from 14 residues. In germline, CDR1 is KGHSH, CDR2 LQKENI. This CDR3 reads CASSPGQMFYGYTF.

CDR3 sequence reads: CASSLLAGVSYEQYF. The chain recombines TRBV7-2 with TRBJ2-7; as DNA is missing, the TRBD2 call by TCRdb cannot be tested. The germline CDR1 and CDR2 sequences are SGHTA and FQGNSA. The CDR3 consists of 15 residues.

CDR3 residues: CASIIQGSDNEQFF. V usage is TRBV7-9 and J usage is TRBJ2-1; TCRdb names TRBD1, which stays unverified in the absence of DNA. Germline CDR1 reads SEHNR; CDR2 reads FQNEAQ (reference sequence). CDR3 size: 14 residues.

This chain uses TRBV20-1 with TRBJ2-7; absent DNA, TCRdb's TRBD2 call cannot be checked. CDR1 DFQATT and CDR2 SNEGSKA come from the germline V gene (reference sequence). This CDR3 contains 17 residues. The CDR3 region is CSARDSGTSGPPYEQYF.

V usage is TRBV7-9 and J usage is TRBJ1-3; TCRdb's D gene call, TRBD1, goes unchecked for lack of DNA. The CDR3 covers 16 residues. The germline V gene has CDR1 SEHNR and CDR2 FQNEAQ (reference sequence). CDR3 sequence: CASSSGTGRDENTIYF.

This CDR3 reads CASSEPRQGWGRYGYTF. The rearrangement links TRBV25-1 to TRBJ1-2; TCRdb designates TRBD1, a call that cannot be tested without DNA. The CDR3 runs 17 residues. Germline V gene data show CDR1 as MGHDK and CDR2 as SYGVNS.

V usage is TRBV7-3 and J usage is TRBJ2-5; TCRdb's D call, TRBD1, is unchecked because there is no DNA. The CDR3 sequence is 14 residues long. CDR1 and CDR2 from the germline V gene are SGHTA and FQGTGA. Here the CDR3 reads CASSPQGSGETQYF.

The V and J genes are TRBV2 and TRBJ2-1. The length of the CDR3 is 15 residues. The V gene's germline CDR1 is SNHLY and CDR2 FYNNEI. CDR3 loop: CASSEGSSSYNEQFF.

V gene TRBV6-6 combines with J gene TRBJ2-1; the D call of TRBD2 rests on TCRdb alone, since no DNA is present to check it. The length of the CDR3 is 15 residues. Germline V gene sequence: CDR1 MNHNY, CDR2 SVGAGI (reference sequence). CDR3: CASSSGPPEDNEQFF.